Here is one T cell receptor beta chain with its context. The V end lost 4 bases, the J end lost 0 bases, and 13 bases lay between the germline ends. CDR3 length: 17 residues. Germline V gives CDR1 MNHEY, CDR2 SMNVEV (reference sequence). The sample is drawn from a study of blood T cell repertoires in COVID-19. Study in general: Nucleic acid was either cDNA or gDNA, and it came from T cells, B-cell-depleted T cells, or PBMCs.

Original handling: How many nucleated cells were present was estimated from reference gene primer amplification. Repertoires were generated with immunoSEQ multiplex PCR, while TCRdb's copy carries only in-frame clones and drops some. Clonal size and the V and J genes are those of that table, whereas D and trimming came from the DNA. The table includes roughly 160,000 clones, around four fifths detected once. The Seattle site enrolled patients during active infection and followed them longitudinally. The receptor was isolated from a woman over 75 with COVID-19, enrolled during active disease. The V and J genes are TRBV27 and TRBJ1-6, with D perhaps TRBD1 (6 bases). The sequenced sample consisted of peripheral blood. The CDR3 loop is CASSYRDLSSYNSPLHF. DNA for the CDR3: TGTGCCAGCAGTTACAGGGATCTGAGCTCCTATAATTCACCCCTCCACTTT.